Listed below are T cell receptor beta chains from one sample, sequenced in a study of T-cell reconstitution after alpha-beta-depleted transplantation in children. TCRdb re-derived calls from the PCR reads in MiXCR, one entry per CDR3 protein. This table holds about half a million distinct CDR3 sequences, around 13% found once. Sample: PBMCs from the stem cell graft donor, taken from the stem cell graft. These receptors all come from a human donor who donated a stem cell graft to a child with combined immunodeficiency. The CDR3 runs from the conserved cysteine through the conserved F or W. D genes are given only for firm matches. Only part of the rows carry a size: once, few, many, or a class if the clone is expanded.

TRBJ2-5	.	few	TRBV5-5	CASSSYQTGYQETQYF	TGTGCCAGCAGCTCATACCAAACAGGTTACCAAGAGACCCAGTACTTC
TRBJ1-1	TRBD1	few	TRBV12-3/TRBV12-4	CASNRQGVRSTEAFF	TGTGCCAGCAACCGACAGGGCGTTCGGAGCACTGAAGCTTTCTTT
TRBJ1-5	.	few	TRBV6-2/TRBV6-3	CASSYGQPNQPQHF	TGTGCCAGCAGTTACGGCCAGCCCAATCAGCCCCAGCATTTT
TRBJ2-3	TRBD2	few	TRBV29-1	CSVLSGETTDTQYF	TGCAGCGTTCTTAGCGGGGAGACCACAGATACGCAGTATTTT
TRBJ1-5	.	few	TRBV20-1	CSAGAASQAINQPQHF	TGCAGTGCTGGAGCTGCAAGTCAGGCGATCAATCAGCCCCAGCATTTT
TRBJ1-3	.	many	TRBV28	CASSFGGSGNTIYF	TGTGCCAGCAGTTTCGGGGGCTCTGGAAACACCATATATTTT
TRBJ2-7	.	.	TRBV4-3	CASSPNRADSYEQYF	TGCGCCAGCAGCCCAAACAGGGCCGACTCCTACGAGCAGTACTTC
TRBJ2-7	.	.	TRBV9	CASSVGGGGHEQYF	TGTGCCAGCAGCGTAGGAGGGGGGGGCCACGAGCAGTACTTC
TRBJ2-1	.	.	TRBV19	CASTVGTGYNEQFF	TGTGCCAGTACGGTCGGGACGGGGTACAATGAGCAGTTCTTC
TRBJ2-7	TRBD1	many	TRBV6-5	CASRLGTGGLREQYF	TGTGCCAGCAGACTCGGGACAGGGGGATTGCGCGAGCAGTACTTC
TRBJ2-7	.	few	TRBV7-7	CASSLDRTHEQYF	TGTGCCAGCAGCCTAGACAGGACCCACGAGCAGTACTTC
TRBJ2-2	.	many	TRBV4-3	CASRSGTNTGELFF	TGCGCCAGCCGTTCAGGGACGAACACCGGGGAGCTGTTTTTT
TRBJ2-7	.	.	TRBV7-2	CARKEQYF	TGTGCCAGGAAGGAGCAGTACTTC
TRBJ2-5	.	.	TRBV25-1	CASSEYRDDETQYF	TGTGCCAGCAGTGAATACAGGGATGACGAGACCCAGTACTTC
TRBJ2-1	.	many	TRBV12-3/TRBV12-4	CASSLRRGENEQFF	TGTGCCAGCAGTCTACGCAGAGGGGAGAATGAGCAGTTCTTC
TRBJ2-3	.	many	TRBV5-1	CASSEGLADTQYF	TGCGCCAGCAGCGAGGGACTGGCAGATACGCAGTATTTT
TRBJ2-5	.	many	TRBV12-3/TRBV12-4	CASSGVETQYF	TGTGCCAGCAGCGGGGTGGAGACCCAGTACTTC
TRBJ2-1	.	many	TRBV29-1	CSVDGREYNEQFF	TGCAGCGTTGACGGGAGAGAATACAATGAGCAGTTCTTC
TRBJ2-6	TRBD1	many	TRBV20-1	CSASQGALSGANVLTF	TGCAGTGCTAGTCAGGGGGCCCTCTCTGGGGCCAACGTCCTGACTTTC
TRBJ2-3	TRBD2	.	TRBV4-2	CASSPSTSGGTDTQYF	TGTGCCAGCAGCCCCTCGACTAGCGGGGGCACAGATACGCAGTATTTT
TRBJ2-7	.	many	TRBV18	CASSPGRDEQYF	TGTGCCAGCTCACCGGGCCGAGACGAGCAGTACTTC
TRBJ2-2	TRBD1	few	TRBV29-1	CSVETGGLSTGELFF	TGCAGCGTTGAAACAGGGGGCTTAAGCACCGGGGAGCTGTTTTTT
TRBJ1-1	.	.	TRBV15	CATSLGTNTEAFF	TGTGCCACCAGCCTAGGGACTAACACTGAAGCTTTCTTT
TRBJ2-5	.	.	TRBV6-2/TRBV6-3	CASTYRWREETQYF	TGTGCCAGCACTTACCGATGGAGGGAAGAGACCCAGTACTTC
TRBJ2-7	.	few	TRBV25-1	CASSVGTYEQYF	TGTGCCAGCAGTGTAGGGACCTACGAGCAGTACTTC
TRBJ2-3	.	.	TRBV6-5	CASSYSGGATDAQYF	TGTGCCAGCAGTTACTCGGGGGGGGCGACAGATGCGCAGTATTTT
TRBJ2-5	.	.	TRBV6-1	CASSVLGVQETQYF	TGTGCCAGCAGCGTGCTAGGGGTCCAAGAGACCCAGTACTTC
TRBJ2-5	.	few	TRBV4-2	CASSREVHKKETQYF	TGTGCCAGCAGCCGGGAGGTACACAAGAAAGAGACCCAGTACTTC
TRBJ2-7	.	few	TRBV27	CASSLFPTSEQYF	TGTGCCAGCAGTTTATTTCCCACAAGCGAGCAGTACTTC
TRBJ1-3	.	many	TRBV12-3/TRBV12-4	CASSLIGSSGNTIYF	TGTGCCAGCAGTTTAATTGGCAGCTCTGGAAACACCATATATTTT
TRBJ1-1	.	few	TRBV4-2	CASSQAGTPDPEAFF	TGTGCCAGCAGCCAAGCAGGTACCCCGGACCCTGAAGCTTTCTTT
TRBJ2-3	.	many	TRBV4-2	CASSQLAASDTQYF	TGTGCCAGCAGCCAATTAGCGGCGTCAGATACGCAGTATTTT
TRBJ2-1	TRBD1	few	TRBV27	CASSRQGARNNEQFF	TGTGCCAGCAGTCGACAGGGGGCGCGAAACAATGAGCAGTTCTTC
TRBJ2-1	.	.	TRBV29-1	CSSSSLYGNEQFF	TGCAGCTCCTCTTCGCTGTATGGCAATGAGCAGTTCTTC
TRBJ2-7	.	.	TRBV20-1	CSASHTAWYF	TGCAGTGCTAGCCACACGGCGTGGTACTTC
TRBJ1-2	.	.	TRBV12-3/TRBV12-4	CASSLALGDYGYTF	TGTGCCAGCAGTTTAGCGCTTGGGGACTATGGCTACACCTTC
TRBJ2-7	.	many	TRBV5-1	CASSPGLPGSYEQYF	TGCGCCAGCAGCCCAGGACTACCAGGCTCCTACGAGCAGTACTTC
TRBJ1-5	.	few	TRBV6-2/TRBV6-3	CASSPLWGQGNQPQHF	TGTGCCAGCAGCCCCCTCTGGGGGCAGGGAAATCAGCCCCAGCATTTT
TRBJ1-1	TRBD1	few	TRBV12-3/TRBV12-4	CASSLVTGAFF	TGTGCCAGCAGTTTAGTGACAGGGGCTTTCTTT
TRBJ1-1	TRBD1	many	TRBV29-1	CSVLDRGSAEAFF	TGCAGCGTTTTGGACAGGGGGAGCGCTGAAGCTTTCTTT
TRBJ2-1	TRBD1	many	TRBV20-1	CSAREIGTVYNEQFF	TGCAGTGCTAGAGAGATAGGGACAGTCTACAATGAGCAGTTCTTC